This T cell receptor (beta chain) originates from a study of blood T cell repertoires in COVID-19. Overall study context: Samples of COVID-19 (acute and convalescent) were obtained from the United States, Italy and Spain. PBMCs, B-cell-depleted T cells, or T cells provided the cDNA or gDNA that made up the material.

Assay used: immunoSEQ multiplex PCR; TCRdb lists only in-frame clones, some missing. Of 9,000 to 15,000 clones listed, over 75% are singletons. This CDR3 spans 17 amino acids. The V gene lost 4 bases and the J gene lost 4 bases, with 21 bases spanning the gap. Germline loops: CDR1 SGHTS, CDR2 YDEGEE. The gene calls are TRBV5-8 and TRBJ1-5, with D tentatively TRBD1 (6 bases). Sequencing used peripheral blood. This clonotype originated in an elderly man with acute or convalescent COVID-19. This CDR3 reads CASSPNTHRDGNQPQHF. The CDR3 coding sequence is TGTGCCAGCAGCCCAAACACCCACAGGGATGGGAATCAGCCCCAGCATTTT.